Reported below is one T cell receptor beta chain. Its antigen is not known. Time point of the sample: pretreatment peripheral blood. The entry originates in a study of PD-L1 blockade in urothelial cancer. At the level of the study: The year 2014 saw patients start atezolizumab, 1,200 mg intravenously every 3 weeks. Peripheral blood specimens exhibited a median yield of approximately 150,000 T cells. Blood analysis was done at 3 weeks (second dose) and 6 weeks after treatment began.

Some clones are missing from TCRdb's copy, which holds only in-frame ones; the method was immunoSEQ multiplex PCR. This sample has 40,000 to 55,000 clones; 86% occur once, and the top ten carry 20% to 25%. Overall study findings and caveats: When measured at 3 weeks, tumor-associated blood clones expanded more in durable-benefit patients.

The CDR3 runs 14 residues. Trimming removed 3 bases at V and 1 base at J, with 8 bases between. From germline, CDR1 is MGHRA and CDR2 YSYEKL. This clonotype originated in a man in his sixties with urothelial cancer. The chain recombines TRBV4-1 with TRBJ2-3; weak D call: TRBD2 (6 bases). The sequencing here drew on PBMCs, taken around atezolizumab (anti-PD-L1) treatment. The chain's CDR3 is CASSHRRGTDTQYF. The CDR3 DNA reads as TGCGCCAGCAGCCATAGGAGGGGCACAGATACGCAGTATTTT.